Given below is one T cell receptor (beta chain) in context. No antigen is known for it. The sample holds no much larger clone one base away, and base qualities are not on file. CDR1 and CDR2, looked up from the germline V gene, are SGHAT and FQNNGV. V was cut back by 1 base and J by 4 bases, leaving a gap of 13 bases between them. From its cysteine to its phenylalanine, the CDR3 spans 15 amino acids. Only CDR3 DNA remains: 45 bases, in frame from the first base. This sample was taken from a study of cytomegalovirus exposure and HLA in healthy donors (dated by TCRdb to about 2017). For the study in its entirety: According to an earlier analysis of several hundred of the donors, about 170 million T cells yielded 117 million unique TCR beta sequences and more than 250 Gb of sequence data. Around 320 gigabases of sequencing data and 80 million or so unique TCR sequences were included in an early release covering around 650 HLA-typed donors. Of the roughly 400 genotyped donors, 70% to 90% were placed in the genetic ancestry cluster associated with self-reported Caucasian donors. The study aimed to test whether cataloging public T cell receptors could reveal signatures of past pathogen exposure. The T cell repertoires of under 700 subjects were profiled by immunosequencing and related to cytomegalovirus serostatus. Along with the roughly 710-subject first cohort, a separate validation cohort of around 110 different subjects was used. To predict cytomegalovirus infection status, the study combined high-throughput TCR immunosequencing, statistical association of individual TCRs with disease status, and machine learning. A later analysis re-examined previously published TCR beta repertoires from more than 600 donors and added high-resolution HLA genotyping to investigate patterns of TCR occurrence. In the later analysis, no new phenotypic data were used to find candidate immune exposures; instead, reliance was placed on TCR beta sequences and their occurrence across donors. An earlier analysis of some 500 of the donors used high-throughput TCR beta sequencing to judge whether each TCR beta V gene segment behaved as functional or pseudogenic. Donor age, sex, ethnicity and CMV serostatus were compiled together with the repertoire data. A later genetic analysis used genome-wide SNP genotypes for 398 of the 666 donors, treating that subset as a discovery cohort. All discovery cohort repertoires had been generated on a single sequencing platform. HLA typing covered class I and class II loci at four-digit resolution. Typing coverage differed by locus: A, B, C, DRB1 and DQB1 were typed in roughly 620-640 donors, DQA1 in roughly 500, DPA1 in some 600, and DPB1 in 472. Roughly 5 DR-DQ haplotypes were handled as single units for association and clustering because linkage in the cohort was strong. On average, roughly 240,000 unique TCR beta nucleotide sequences were sequenced per donor among about 400 genotyped donors of the cohort, with roughly 19% of those sequences being non-productive.

The library was built by means of the immunoSEQ multiplex PCR assay. A mixture of 60 forward primers for TCR Vbeta segments and 13 reverse primers for TCR Jbeta segments was used in the multiplex PCR. The CDR3 region of rearranged TCR beta genes was amplified from genomic DNA with a multiplex PCR assay. On the Illumina HiSeq System, the amplified TCR beta libraries were sequenced as 87-base-pair reads. The paper's data handling went like this. Across the roughly 670 repertoires, a later analysis counted 78 million or so unique TCR beta chains, 9 million to 14 million of which were shared by at least two donors. Raw reads were error-corrected and collapsed into unique sequences with a nearest-neighbor algorithm that merged closely related sequences to remove PCR and sequencing errors. Alignment of CDR3 sequences to IMGT reference sequences was used to assign V, D and J gene segments. Each retained sequence needed at least a six-nucleotide match to both a V gene segment and a J gene segment. Rearrangements were called productive when the CDR3 lacked stop codons and stayed in frame with V and J; all others were non-productive. Following IMGT convention, CDR3 was defined as the stretch from the second conserved V-encoded cysteine up to the conserved J-encoded phenylalanine. The earlier analysis of around 640 of the donors excluded sequences that lacked an unambiguous match to a single V gene segment. In an earlier analysis of 450 to 700 of the donors, V segments were called functional above 56.7% productive rearrangements and were called segregating when the between-donor standard deviation exceeded 5%. A statistical classification framework was built to diagnose cytomegalovirus status from the catalog of TCR beta chain sequences. In a later analysis, V and J genes were assigned by comparing TCR nucleotide sequences against IMGT/GENE-DB human TR gene sequences. Using the TCRdist pipeline, a later analysis assigned CDR3 sequences along with most-parsimonious VDJ recombination scenarios. A later analysis defined each TCR beta chain by its CDR3 amino acid sequence plus V-gene family, and excluded reads lacking a unique V-gene family. In a later analysis, several hundred highly shared, low-generation-probability nucleotide sequences were removed to address suspected cross-contamination and a sequencing artifact. For each public chain, a later analysis derived a clonal expansion index from normalized ranks of inferred template counts within each repertoire. In a later analysis, generation probabilities were computed with a VDJ recombination model fitted to out-of-frame rearrangements, and the resulting probabilities were checked against IGoR. In a later analysis, TCR-TCR, TCR-HLA and TCR-CMV co-occurrence was scored with hypergeometric tests, and a repertoire-size bias correction was applied to TCR pairs. To estimate false discovery rates, a later analysis permuted the HLA or CMV assignments 20 times. In a later analysis, co-occurring TCRs were grouped with DBSCAN, and TCRdist sequence similarity was added when clustering was performed within HLA-allele-positive subsets. For co-occurrence clustering, repertoires with fewer than 30,000 or more than 120,000 public chains were excluded, along with a handful of repertoires with anomalous nucleotide sharing. This immuneACCESS table, as held by TCRdb, lists in-frame sequences with V and J called but not all clones. Of the missing ones, under half trace to an unresolved V gene in checked studies; the others have no known cause. From that table come the V and J calls and clone size; the DNA was used to work out D and trimming. This sample has about 200,000 clones in its table, and approximately 86% of those were observed once. Roughly 1.7% of the sample rests with the top ten.

The cohort was made up of 500 to 800 healthy bone marrow donors. All cohort members were sampled while nominally healthy, although unrecorded immune exposures were likely present. The donor tested CMV seronegative and was one of the 352 seronegative cohort members. A peripheral blood sample was provided by each donor, and peripheral blood mononuclear cells were used for TCR beta sequencing. The Qiagen DNeasy Blood Extraction Kit was used to extract genomic DNA from the blood cell samples. Results and caveats for the whole study, not just this receptor: The earlier analysis of 587 of the donors excluded over 15 rarely observed V segments, including chromosome 9 orphons, because counts were too low. HLA typing was unavailable for some donors at each locus, so association tests used only the typed subset. CMV serostatus was the only immune exposure information available for the cohort. This cohort had only TCR beta chains sequenced, and the lack of alpha or paired-chain data limited which features could be detected. When HLA alleles, especially DR and DQ, strongly co-occurred, TCR associations were difficult to assign to individual alleles. A later analysis found that HLA-associated TCR beta chains were more clonally expanded and had lower generation probabilities than equally common non-associated chains. According to the authors, the approach could potentially be generalized to other disease states and immunological phenotypes. In a later analysis, several top co-occurrence clusters were reported to appear linked to parvovirus B19, influenza, CMV and Epstein-Barr virus. Specific HLA alleles were associated with 15,000 to 20,000 TCR beta sequences at a false discovery rate of 0.05 in a later analysis. While some public TCRs were present in many individuals, most TCR sequences turned up only very rarely across donors. In a later analysis, TCR association rates were found to vary across HLA loci, with the most associated TCRs seen for DRB1 alleles and the fewest for HLA-C alleles. Linkage disequilibrium might explain the correlated functional status among segregating V segments, but an unknown experimental factor could not be ruled out. Because the 87-base-pair reads could not distinguish some IMGT-functional V segments, including TRBV6-2 and TRBV6-3, those segments were excluded. An association between a missense DCLRE1C variant and V-gene and J-gene trimming of TCR beta chains was found in a later genetic analysis and replicated in an independent cohort. In vitro tests confirmed that a few of the cytomegalovirus-associated TCR beta chains recognize cytomegalovirus antigens. A cluster of highly shared sequence variants was judged likely to be a technical artifact of the sequencing pipeline. The presence/absence analyses assumed that sequencing depth was roughly uniform across donors, and that assumption may not be true. Cytomegalovirus status was reported to be diagnosed by the classifier with high specificity and sensitivity in both the original and validation cohorts. In the study, approximately 160 TCR beta chains were listed as associated with cytomegalovirus. Compared with the approximately 700-donor mean, donors in an Asian-associated ancestry cluster had fewer N-insertions in productive TCRs, according to a later genetic analysis. Broadly in line with IMGT annotations, most TCR beta V segments showed up in productive rearrangements about 87% or about 30% of the time in an earlier analysis of several hundred of the donors. According to a later analysis, most CMV-associated TCR beta chains appeared to be HLA-restricted, and the HLA associations seemed to be driven largely by CMV exposure. A further reported finding was that TCR beta sequences accurately predicted the HLA-A and HLA-B alleles for most subjects in the first cohort.

Rearrangement joined TRBV11-2 to TRBJ1-1; D gene: possibly TRBD1, on 5 matching bases. The sequencing input was PBMCs. The sequence came from a woman between 18 and 30 years old in good health and CMV-seronegative. CDR3 reads: CASSLVGGSGTEAFF. DNA sequence: TGTGCCAGCAGCTTAGTGGGGGGGTCGGGCACTGAAGCTTTCTTT.